One and the same sample provided the 22 T cell receptor beta chains below, sequenced in a study of tumor-infiltrating lymphocytes in primary liver carcinoma. With a constant-region primer, TCR beta cDNA was made from roughly 500 ng of total RNA. Employing slightly modified ARM-PCR, three nested multiplex PCR rounds were run, and these gave rise to the TCR beta libraries. Two initial PCR rounds of about 11 cycles each paired TRBV1-TRBV30 forward primers with a C-beta reverse primer. A single record per CDR3 protein comes from TCRdb applying MiXCR to the multiplex PCR reads. The sample has about 320,000 distinct CDR3 sequences, roughly two thirds seen once. In addition to blood RNA drawn from unsorted whole blood, germline DNA was extracted. The sample consisted of peripheral blood. These receptors came from a man aged 35 to 55 with primary liver carcinoma and hepatitis B virus infection.

This clonotype was counted at least ten times. The DNA of the CDR3 is TGTGCCAGCAGCTTCGGGGGATTTGCCAAAAACATTCAGTACTTC. Its protein product is CASSFGGFAKNIQYF. J is TRBJ2-4 and V is TRBV5-4; possibly TRBD2 for D (6 bases). Looked up from germline, CDR1 is SGHNT and CDR2 is YYREEE (reference sequence). The CDR3 runs to 15 residues. V was clipped by 2 bases and J by 1 base, with 10 bases between them.

In regard to this clonotype: One junction end does not reproduce the germline sequence, and a read error may be involved. CDR3 protein: CASSFTEMAGELFF. The CDR3 DNA reads TGTGCCAGCAGCTTTACAGAGATGGCCGGGGAACTGTTTTTT. The chain couples TRBV11-3 to TRBJ2-2; D is possibly TRBD2 (5 bases). The V gene's germline CDR1 is SGHNT and CDR2 YENEEA. The CDR3 spans 14 residues.

This clonotype was seen a handful of times. The V and J genes are TRBV5-1 and TRBJ2-6; D might be TRBD1 (7 bases). Looked up from germline, CDR1 is SGHRS and CDR2 is YFSETQ. The CDR3 has 16 residues. Trimming took off 4 bases at V and 1 base at J, with 12 bases between the two ends. Here the CDR3 reads CASSLEGASGANVLTF. The CDR3 region has the DNA TGCGCCAGCAGCCTGGAGGGGGCTTCTGGGGCCAACGTCCTGACTTTC. Using reference TRBV5-1 and TRBJ2-6 for the parts outside the CDR3, the full variable domain is KAGVTQTPRYLIKTRGQQVTLSCSPISGHRSVSWYQQTPGQGLQFLFEYFSETQRNKGNFPGRFSGRQFSNSRSEMNVSTLELGDSALYLCASSLEGASGANVLTFGAGSRLTVL.

Notes on this clonotype: A read error may produce the germline difference seen at one junction end. CDR3 nucleotide sequence: TGTGCCGGCAGTTTAGCGGGAGGGCCGGTCACCGGGGAACTGTTTTTT. Translating gives CAGSLAGGPVTGELFF. V and J are TRBV6-5 and TRBJ2-2, with 11 bases identical to TRBD2. Germline V lookup: CDR1 MNHEY, CDR2 SVGAGI. The CDR3 sequence is 16 residues long.

Worth noting for this clonotype: A much larger clone is a single base away; this may be a read error. The J gene is TRBJ1-2, the V gene TRBV29-1, with no clear D. This CDR3 contains 15 residues. In germline, CDR1 is SQVTM, CDR2 ANQGSEA. Trimming left V 2 bases short and J 12 bases short, with 25 bases between. The CDR3 nucleotides are TGCAGCGTTGAAACCTCCCGAGGATACCTGGAAGGCCACACCTTC. The encoded protein is CSVETSRGYLEGHTF.

This clonotype showed up many times. The chain combines TRBV29-1 with TRBJ2-7; TRBD2 matches at 15 bases. CDR1 SQVTM and CDR2 ANQGSEA come from the germline V gene. Unmatched junction bases numbered 6, after V lost 4 bases and J lost 2 bases. The CDR3 consists of 16 residues. The CDR3 region has the DNA TGCAGCGTTGGGGGGGGACTAGCGGGAGGTCCCTACGAGCAGTACTTC. Amino acid sequence: CSVGGGLAGGPYEQYF.

This sequence joins TRBV21-1 and TRBJ2-2; the table's TRBD2 call for D was not verified on the DNA. TRBV21-1 is reported as a pseudogene. The CDR3 is made up of 16 amino acids. CDR3 region: CASSSRGTWGTGELFF. The CDR3, as DNA: TGTGCCAGCAGCTCACGGGGGACTTGGGGGACCGGGGAGCTGTTTTTT.

For this clonotype: A junction boundary mismatches the germline segment, possibly from a read error. This sequence joins TRBV11-2 and TRBJ2-7, with 9 bases lining up with TRBD1. The germline V gene has CDR1 SGHAT and CDR2 FQNNGV. This CDR3 has 14 residues. Here the CDR3 DNA reads TGTACCAGCAGCTATCCCGGGACAGGGTCCGAACAGTACTTC. It translates to CTSSYPGTGSEQYF. The whole variable domain, filled in from reference TRBV11-2 and TRBJ2-7, reads EAGVAQSPRYKIIEKRQSVAFWCNPISGHATLYWYQQILGQGPKLLIQFQNNGVVDDSQLPKDRFSAERLKGVDSTLKIQPAKLEDSAVYLCTSSYPGTGSEQYFGPGTRLTVT.

The sample holds many counts of this clonotype. The rearrangement uses TRBV12-3 or TRBV12-4 and TRBJ1-2, with 8 bases identical to TRBD1. V shed 5 bases and J 7 bases; nucleotides not matched to a gene: 6. CDR3 length: 13 amino acids. In DNA form, the CDR3 reads TGTGCCAGCAGTCACCAGGGGGCACGTGGCTACACCTTC. Amino acid sequence: CASSHQGARGYTF.

On this clonotype itself: Being one base from a much bigger clone, this may be a read error. V and J are TRBV12-3 or TRBV12-4 and TRBJ2-4; D is possibly TRBD1 (7 bases). Trimming took 6 bases from V and 7 from J, leaving 16 bases between them. The CDR3 loop spans 14 amino acids. The CDR3 DNA is TGTGCCAGCAGCCCAGGAGGGGGCAATAACATTCAGTACTTC. Residues: CASSPGGGNNIQYF.

As regards this clonotype: A clone one base away is much larger, so this may be a read error. The chain joins TRBV6-2 or TRBV6-3 to TRBJ2-7; D possibly corresponds to TRBD2 (6 bases). This CDR3 comprises 13 residues. CDR1 and CDR2 from the germline V gene are MNHEY and SVGEGT. Trimming pared 6 bases from V and 1 base from J, leaving 10 bases between. The CDR3 DNA is TGTGCCAGCAGGTCTAGCGCATCCTACGAGCAGTACTTC. Translated, it gives CASRSSASYEQYF.

Turning to this clonotype: A much larger clone differs from this one at a single base, so this may be a read error. The chain recombines TRBV5-6 with TRBJ2-1; possible D gene TRBD1, 6 bases. The CDR3 runs 15 residues. Germline CDR1 reads SGHDT; CDR2 reads YYEEEE. CDR3 coding DNA: TGTGTCAGCAGCTTGGGGGACACTATTTACAATGAGCAGTTCTTC. Protein product: CVSSLGDTIYNEQFF.

This clonotype was recorded only once. One junction end does not reproduce the germline sequence, and a read error may be involved. The chain employs TRBV11-3 and TRBJ2-1; D might be TRBD2 (6 bases). The CDR3 loop spans 14 amino acids. The germline gives CDR1 SGHNT, CDR2 YENEEA. CDR3 nucleotides: TGTGCCAGCGGCTTGGCGGGACCGATAAATGAGCAGCTCTTC. Protein sequence: CASGLAGPINEQLF.

The chain uses TRBV11-2 and TRBJ2-3, with D unresolved. Germline values: CDR1 SGHAT, CDR2 FQNNGV. V was shortened by 5 bases and J by 4 bases, with 19 bases between the two germline ends. The CDR3 length is 16 residues. CDR3 in DNA: TGTGCCAGCAGCAGAGGAAGTACAGAGAACTCAGATACGCAGTATTTT. Translation gives CASSRGSTENSDTQYF.

The chain is built from TRBV5-4 and TRBJ2-2, with TRBD1 matching over 7 bases. This CDR3 is 15 amino acids long. Germline CDR1 SGHNT, CDR2 YYREEE (reference sequence). V gave up 3 bases and J gave up 3 bases; unmatched junction bases: 5. CDR3 nucleotide sequence: TGTGCCAGCAGCTCCGGACAGGAGCACACCGGGGAGCTGTTTTTT. It translates to CASSSGQEHTGELFF. Looking up the rest from reference TRBV5-4 and TRBJ2-2 gives the full variable domain: ETGVTQSPTHLIKTRGQQVTLRCSSQSGHNTVSWYQQALGQGPQFIFQYYREEENGRGNFPPRFSGLQFPNYSSELNVNALELDDSALYLCASSSGQEHTGELFFGEGSRLTVL.

With regard to this clonotype: This sequence may be a read error, since a much larger clone differs from it by one base. This chain uses TRBV6-2 or TRBV6-3 with TRBJ1-1; D is possibly TRBD1 (6 bases). CDR3 length: 13 amino acids. Germline CDR1 MNHEY, CDR2 SVGEGT. V was pared by 6 bases and J by 5 bases, with 13 bases between. The CDR3 region is CASRPQGRTEAFF. The CDR3, as DNA: TGTGCCAGCAGACCTCAGGGGAGAACTGAAGCTTTCTTT.

The V call is TRBV5-1, the J call TRBJ2-7; TRBD1 might be the D (5 bases). CDR3 length equals 13 residues. Germline V CDR1 and CDR2: SGHRS, YFSETQ. The ends were cut back, 0 bases at V and 13 bases at J, with 17 bases in the middle. The CDR3 sequence is CASSLETAPLLYF. The CDR3 DNA reads TGCGCCAGCAGCTTGGAGACAGCTCCCCTCCTTTACTTC.

In its sample, this clonotype was seen many times. This sequence joins TRBV7-8 and TRBJ2-6, with D possibly TRBD1 on 5 matching bases. The CDR3 is made up of 14 amino acids. CDR1 and CDR2 from the germline V gene are SGHVS and FQNEAQ. V dropped 4 bases and J dropped 1 base, with 5 bases sitting between them. CDR3 sequence reads: CASSYRSGANVLTF. The DNA for the CDR3 is TGTGCCAGCAGCTACAGGTCTGGGGCCAACGTCCTGACTTTC. The whole variable domain, filled in from reference TRBV7-8 and TRBJ2-6, reads GAGVSQSPRYKVAKRGQDVALRCDPISGHVSLFWYQQALGQGPEFLTYFQNEAQLDKSGLPSDRFFAERPEGSVSTLKIQRTQQEDSAVYLCASSYRSGANVLTFGAGSRLTVL.

There are a few counts of this clonotype. An end of the junction does not agree with germline; a read error may underlie this. V usage is TRBV4-1 and J usage is TRBJ2-7, with 11 bases matching TRBD1. Germline V gene data show CDR1 as MGHRA and CDR2 as YSYEKL. The CDR3 is 14 residues long. The CDR3 region is CASSLGQGANERYF. The CDR3 DNA sequence: TGCGCCAGTAGCCTCGGACAGGGGGCCAACGAGCGGTACTTC.

This clonotype was found many times. The chain recombines TRBV6-5 with TRBJ1-2; D remains unclear. The CDR3 is 13 amino acids. V dropped 9 bases and J dropped 2 bases, with 13 bases sitting between them. Per the germline V gene, CDR1 is MNHEY and CDR2 is SVGAGI. CDR3 DNA sequence: TGTGCCAGTAGGGTCGGGGTCAACTATGGCTACACCTTC. Amino acids: CASRVGVNYGYTF.

The chain uses TRBV4-2 and TRBJ2-7, with 7 nucleotides matching TRBD2. This CDR3 comprises 16 residues. The germline V gene encodes CDR1 LGHNA and CDR2 YNFKEQ. The trim removed 4 bases at V and 0 bases at J, leaving 9 bases unmatched. CDR3 sequence (DNA): TGTGCCAGCAGCCGAGCGGCTAGCGGAGCCTCCTACGAGCAGTACTTC. Translated, it gives CASSRAASGASYEQYF.

Regarding this clonotype: A much larger clone sits a single nucleotide away, making a read error possible. The chain employs TRBV12-3 or TRBV12-4 and TRBJ2-7, with TRBD2 as a possible D gene (5 bases). The CDR3 has 16 amino acids. The CDR3 reads CASRLGSSRSSCEQYF. CDR3 coding DNA: TGTGCCAGCAGGTTGGGGTCTAGCAGAAGCTCCTGCGAGCAGTACTTC.